The following is a T cell receptor (beta chain) sequence with its context. The sample originates from a study of T cell responses to AZD1222 COVID-19 vaccine. V was shortened by 1 base and J by 6 bases, with 15 bases between the two germline ends. This CDR3 comprises 15 residues. Germline-derived CDR1 and CDR2 are SGHVS and FQNEAQ. Some clones are missing from TCRdb's copy, which holds only in-frame ones; the method was immunoSEQ multiplex PCR. The sample holds approximately 150,000 clones, about 94% seen once. This clonotype was obtained from an adult who received the AZD1222 COVID-19 vaccine. The rearrangement links TRBV7-8 to TRBJ1-2; unclear D gene. The source material was peripheral blood, sampled 28 days after the second AZD1222 dose. CDR3 sequence (DNA): TGTGCCAGCAGCTTAGGCCCGCGGCGGAAAAATGGCTACACCTTC. It translates to CASSLGPRRKNGYTF.